This T cell receptor (beta chain) was recovered during a study of T cells in tuberculosis. Assay: immunoSEQ multiplex PCR; the TCRdb copy retains only in-frame clones and omits some. Altogether 85,000 to 100,000 clones are present, approximately 90% being singletons, with the ten largest covering approximately 1.9%. Sorting used thawed, overnight-rested PBMC stained with anti-CD3, a viability dye and GMM-loaded CD1B tetramer. C32 glucose monomycolate from Rhodococcus equi was loaded onto the CD1B tetramers. Specimen: CD1b-GMM tetramer-negative cells sorted from PBMCs. The TCR sequence derives from an adult woman with latent tuberculosis.

CDR3 sequence (DNA): TGTGCCAGCAGTTCCCGACAGGGGGAGACCCAGTACTTC. It translates to CASSSRQGETQYF. The chain recombines TRBV27 with TRBJ2-5, with 8 positions matching TRBD1. The germline V gene has CDR1 MNHEY and CDR2 SMNVEV (reference sequence). With 4 bases clipped from V and 5 bases from J, the junction kept 3 bases outside the gene matches. CDR3 length: 13 residues.